The clone carrying this T cell receptor beta chain was picked up one time. This entry comes from a study of blood T cell repertoires in COVID-19. Authors' processing steps: Estimation of nucleated cell counts relied on the amplification of reference gene primers. TCRdb keeps only in-frame clones here, not all; method: immunoSEQ multiplex PCR. That table furnishes V, J and clone size, whereas the DNA furnished D and trimming. The table has roughly 220,000 clones, about 85% seen once. Germline CDR1 reads KGHDR; CDR2 reads SFDVKD. V dropped 9 bases and J dropped 5; count of bases not matched to a gene: 16. The CDR3 is 19 residues long.

The sequence was collected from a woman between 45 and 65 years old with COVID-19, enrolled during active disease. The genes are TRBV24-1 and TRBJ2-1; the match to TRBD2 covers 15 bases. The sample comprised peripheral blood. CDR3 nucleotides: TGTGCCACCCCGAAGGGTGGACTAGCGGGGGGGCAGTTAGACAATGAGCAGTTCTTC. Translated, it gives CATPKGGLAGGQLDNEQFF.